These 17 T cell receptor beta chains were sequenced from one sample in a study of shared T cell receptors in the human thymus. The assay was immunoSEQ multiplex PCR, and TCRdb's table has in-frame clones only and misses some. Here the sample spans more than 550,000 clones, approximately 85% being singletons. These records were also assigned to another study, of human thymus T cells.

Sequenced sample: thymocytes. Receptors were obtained from a girl under three years old with a congenital heart defect.

The V call is TRBV27, the J call TRBJ2-4; D perhaps matches TRBD1 (6 bases). The germline V gene encodes CDR1 MNHEY and CDR2 SMNVEV (reference sequence). The CDR3 contains 17 residues. The germline V and J ends were trimmed by 5 bases and 1 base, with 18 bases remaining between them. In DNA, the CDR3 is TGTGCCAGCAGTACATTCAGGGGTATGACGGCCAAAAACATTCAGTACTTC. Amino acids: CASSTFRGMTAKNIQYF.

The V gene is TRBV2, the J gene TRBJ1-2; TRBD1 matches 7 bases. Germline loops: CDR1 SNHLY, CDR2 FYNNEI. The CDR3 covers 15 residues. Unmatched junction bases numbered 10, after V lost 7 bases and J lost 2 bases. The CDR3 loop reads CASKGQRIRNYGYTF. The CDR3 DNA follows: TGTGCCAGCAAGGGACAGCGGATAAGAAACTATGGCTACACCTTC.

V and J are TRBV7-2 and TRBJ2-7, with D possibly being TRBD1 (5 bases). The V gene lost 5 bases and the J gene lost 1 base, with 12 bases spanning the gap. This CDR3 region has 14 residues. Germline CDR1 reads SGHTA; CDR2 reads FQGNSA. The CDR3 DNA reads as TGTGCCAGCAGCCCACGCCCAGGGTCCTACGAGCAGTACTTC. Translated: CASSPRPGSYEQYF.

There are a few counts of this clone. This chain joins TRBV27 and TRBJ1-5; D is ambiguous. This CDR3 has 16 residues. Germline V lookup: CDR1 MNHEY, CDR2 SMNVEV (reference sequence). The germline V and J ends were trimmed by 2 bases and 3 bases, with 14 bases remaining between them. This CDR3 reads CASSLPSPGFNQPQHF. As DNA, the CDR3 is TGTGCCAGCAGTTTACCTTCCCCGGGGTTCAATCAGCCCCAGCATTTT.

This rearrangement joins TRBV7-9 to TRBJ1-4, with D perhaps TRBD1 (6 bases). V was clipped by 7 bases and J by 4 bases, with 16 bases between them. Per the germline V gene, CDR1 is SEHNR and CDR2 is FQNEAQ (reference sequence). The CDR3 is 15 residues long. The CDR3 DNA is TGTGCCAGCATATTGAAGACAGGAAATAATGAAAAACTGTTTTTT. Translated, it gives CASILKTGNNEKLFF.

The rearrangement uses TRBV20-1 and TRBJ1-4; weak D call: TRBD1 (5 bases). Per germline, CDR1 DFQATT and CDR2 SNEGSKA (reference sequence). This CDR3 region has 11 residues. V lost 3 bases to trimming and J lost 11 bases, with 10 bases between them. For the CDR3, the DNA is TGCAGTGCTAGTCAGGGTGGGAAACTGTTTTTT. Its translation: CSASQGGKLFF.

The DNA of the CDR3 is TGTGCCAGCAGCCCTGGGGCTAGCGGGGGAGGGGAGCAGTTCTTC. Its translation: CASSPGASGGGEQFF. The J gene is TRBJ2-1, the V gene TRBV5-6, with 10 bases lining up with TRBD2. Trimming cost V 4 bases and J 10 bases; bases outside gene matches: 11. CDR3 size: 15 residues. Germline assignment: CDR1 SGHDT and CDR2 YYEEEE.

The chain links TRBV9 to TRBJ2-2; the D gene is possibly TRBD2 (6 bases). Trimming cost V 6 bases and J 2 bases, with 11 bases left between them. The CDR3 extends over 14 amino acids. Germline CDR1 SGDLS, CDR2 YYNGEE. Here the CDR3 DNA reads TGTGCCAGCACTTCTGGGACTAACACCGGGGAGCTGTTTTTT. This gives the protein CASTSGTNTGELFF.

The chain combines TRBV19 with TRBJ2-3; 11 bases agree with TRBD2. Losses at the gene ends were 3 bases for V and 2 bases for J; bases not matched to a gene: 7. This CDR3 is built from 17 residues. Germline assignment: CDR1 LNHDA and CDR2 SQIVND (reference sequence). The CDR3 DNA reads as TGTGCCAGTAGTATCCAAGGGACTAGCGGATTCACAGATACGCAGTATTTT. Translated, it gives CASSIQGTSGFTDTQYF.

The chain employs TRBV5-1 and TRBJ2-7; possibly TRBD1 for D (6 bases). Germline values: CDR1 SGHRS, CDR2 YFSETQ. Trimming left V 0 bases short and J 3 bases short, with 13 bases between. There are 15 residues in the CDR3. CDR3 nucleotide sequence: TGCGCCAGCAGCTTGGATCCGGGACACCGCTACGAGCAGTACTTC. Its translation: CASSLDPGHRYEQYF.

The table lists this clone with a count of one. V is TRBV27 and J is TRBJ1-2, with 7 bases fitting TRBD1. The CDR3 consists of 18 residues. V lost 3 bases and J lost 2; bases outside the gene matches: 15. CDR1 and CDR2 (germline): MNHEY, SMNVEV (reference sequence). Here the CDR3 reads CASSFNGGGQDINYGYTF. CDR3 sequence (DNA): TGTGCCAGCAGTTTTAATGGTGGTGGACAGGACATAAACTATGGCTACACCTTC.

The V and J genes are TRBV18 and TRBJ1-2; a weak D match, TRBD1 (5 bases). The CDR3 is made up of 19 amino acids. CDR1 KGHSH and CDR2 LQKENI come from the germline V gene. V shed 0 bases and J shed 3 bases, with 23 bases lying between them. Here the CDR3 reads CASSPPGRLTGRNYYGYTF. Written as DNA, the CDR3 is TGTGCCAGCTCACCACCGGGTAGGTTAACAGGACGAAACTACTATGGCTACACCTTC.

V is TRBV14 and J is TRBJ2-1; 12 nucleotides line up with TRBD2. The J segment lost 7 bases and the V segment lost 3 bases, leaving 7 bases of the junction unmatched. The CDR3 sequence is 16 residues long. The germline CDR1 and CDR2 sequences are SGHDN and FVKESK. CDR3 in amino acids: CASSQGRLAGANEQFF. The CDR3 DNA reads as TGTGCCAGCAGCCAGGGTCGACTAGCGGGGGCGAATGAGCAGTTCTTC.

V usage is TRBV30 and J usage is TRBJ1-2, with 9 bases aligning to TRBD1. J was trimmed by 4 bases and V by 3 bases; bases with no gene match: 0. The germline V gene encodes CDR1 GTSNPN and CDR2 SVGIG (reference sequence). This CDR3 is 12 amino acids long. The CDR3 loop reads CAWRDRGYGYTF. The CDR3 nucleotides are TGTGCCTGGAGGGACAGGGGCTATGGCTACACCTTC.

In nucleotides, the CDR3 is TGTGCCAGTAGGGTGGCGGGGAAGAATGAGCAGTTCTTC. Amino acids: CASRVAGKNEQFF. The V gene is TRBV19, the J gene TRBJ2-1, with D possibly TRBD2 on 6 matching bases. CDR1 is LNHDA and CDR2 is SQIVND in the germline V gene (reference sequence). CDR3 length: 13 amino acids. Trimming cost V 6 bases and J 7 bases, with 13 bases left between them.

This rearrangement joins TRBV4-1 to TRBJ2-2, with D possibly being TRBD1 (6 bases). V lost 3 bases to trimming and J lost 6 bases, with 17 bases between them. Germline V gene lookup returns CDR1 MGHRA and CDR2 YSYEKL. The CDR3 spans 16 residues. The chain's CDR3 is CASSQGASTVAGELFF. The CDR3 DNA sequence: TGCGCCAGCAGCCAGGGGGCATCGACAGTGGCCGGGGAGCTGTTTTTT.

The rearrangement links TRBV12-5 to TRBJ1-1, with 12 bases that match TRBD1. From germline, CDR1 is LGHNT and CDR2 FRNRAP. CDR3 size: 15 residues. The ends lost 5 bases at V and 11 bases at J; junction bases unmatched: 12. In nucleotides, the CDR3 is TGTGCTAGTGGTCCATTGAGGGACAGGGGGCGCTGGGCTTTCTTT. As protein: CASGPLRDRGRWAFF.